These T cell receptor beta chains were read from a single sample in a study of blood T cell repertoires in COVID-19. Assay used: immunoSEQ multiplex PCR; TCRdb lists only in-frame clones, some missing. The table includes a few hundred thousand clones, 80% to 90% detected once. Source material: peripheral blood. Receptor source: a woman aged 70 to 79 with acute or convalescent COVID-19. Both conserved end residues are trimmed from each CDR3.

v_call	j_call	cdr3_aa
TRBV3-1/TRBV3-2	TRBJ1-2	ASSQYRDPSYGYT
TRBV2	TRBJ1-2	ASSRRDSNYGYT
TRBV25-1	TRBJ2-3	ASRIGGAAGTDTQY
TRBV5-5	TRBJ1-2	ASQADGPYGYT
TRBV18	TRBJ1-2	ASSPDTGGEYGYT
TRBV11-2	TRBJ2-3	ASSLVLFETDTQY
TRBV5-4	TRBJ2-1	ASSLVRGEGYNEQF
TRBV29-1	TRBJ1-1	SVESRGHVAF
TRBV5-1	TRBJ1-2	ASSLASPRQDHGYT
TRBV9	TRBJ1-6	ASSVGGLGSPLH
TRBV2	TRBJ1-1	AVHRGMNTEAF
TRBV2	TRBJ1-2	ASSDHRGLLNT
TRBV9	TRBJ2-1	ASSISFLTVLPRNEQF
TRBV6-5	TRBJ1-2	ASRDTGEYGYT
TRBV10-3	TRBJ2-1	AISEPGLAGHNEQF
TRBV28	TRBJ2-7	ASRPGGSSYEQY
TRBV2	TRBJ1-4	ASSESRQEKLF
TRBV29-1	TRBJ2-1	SVDGEGLSSEQF
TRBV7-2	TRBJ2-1	ASSPLTSRQF
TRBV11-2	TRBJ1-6	ASSLGQVNSPLH
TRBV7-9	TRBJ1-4	ASSSGTGASNEKLF
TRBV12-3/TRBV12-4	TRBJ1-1	ASSARYTEAF
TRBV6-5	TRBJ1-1	ASIGGGYTEAF
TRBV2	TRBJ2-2	ASRSRGHDGELF
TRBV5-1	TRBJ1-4	ASSLESGLRGEKLF
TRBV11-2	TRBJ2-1	ASSLSGMVHNEQF
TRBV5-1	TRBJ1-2	ASSLDGDYGYT
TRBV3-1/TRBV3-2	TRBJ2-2	ASSPWGRLNTGELF
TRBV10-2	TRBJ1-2	ASRDRIGNYGYT